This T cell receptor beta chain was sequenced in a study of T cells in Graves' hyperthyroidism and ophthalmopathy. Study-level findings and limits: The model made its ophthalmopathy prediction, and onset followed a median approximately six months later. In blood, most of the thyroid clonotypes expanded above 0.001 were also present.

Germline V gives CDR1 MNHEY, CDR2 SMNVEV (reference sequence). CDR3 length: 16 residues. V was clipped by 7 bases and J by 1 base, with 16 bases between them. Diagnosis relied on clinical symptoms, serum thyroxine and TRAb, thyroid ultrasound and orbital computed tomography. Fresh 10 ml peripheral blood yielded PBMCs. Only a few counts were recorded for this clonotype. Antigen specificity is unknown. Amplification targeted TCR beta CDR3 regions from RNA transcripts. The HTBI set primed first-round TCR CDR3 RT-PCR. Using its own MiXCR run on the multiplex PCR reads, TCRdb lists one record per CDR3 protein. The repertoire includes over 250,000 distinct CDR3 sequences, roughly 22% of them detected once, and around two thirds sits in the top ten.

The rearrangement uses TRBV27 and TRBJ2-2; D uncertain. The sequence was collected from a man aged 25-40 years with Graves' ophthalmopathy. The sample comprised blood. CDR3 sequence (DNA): TGTGCCAGCAACCCTTACACTACACAGAACACCGGGGAGCTGTTTTTT. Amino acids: CASNPYTTQNTGELFF.